This TCR beta chain was sequenced for a study of identical twins. Using its own MiXCR run on the 5' RACE reads, TCRdb lists one record per CDR3 protein. The table has about 530,000 distinct CDR3 sequences, around 15% seen once. CDR1 is MDHEN, CDR2 SYDVKM, per germline. The CDR3 extends over 15 amino acids. The trim removed 5 bases at V and 7 bases at J, leaving 7 bases unmatched. There were only healthy Caucasians among the donors. These data are also associated with another study on yellow fever vaccine responses in identical twins.

J is TRBJ1-5 and V is TRBV28; 11 bases fit TRBD1. Sequencing input: CD4+ T cells sorted from blood. The source of this sequence is a woman younger than 35 in good health. This CDR3 is CASSGTWTGGQPQHF. The DNA for the CDR3 is TGTGCCAGCAGTGGCACATGGACAGGGGGCCAGCCCCAGCATTTT.